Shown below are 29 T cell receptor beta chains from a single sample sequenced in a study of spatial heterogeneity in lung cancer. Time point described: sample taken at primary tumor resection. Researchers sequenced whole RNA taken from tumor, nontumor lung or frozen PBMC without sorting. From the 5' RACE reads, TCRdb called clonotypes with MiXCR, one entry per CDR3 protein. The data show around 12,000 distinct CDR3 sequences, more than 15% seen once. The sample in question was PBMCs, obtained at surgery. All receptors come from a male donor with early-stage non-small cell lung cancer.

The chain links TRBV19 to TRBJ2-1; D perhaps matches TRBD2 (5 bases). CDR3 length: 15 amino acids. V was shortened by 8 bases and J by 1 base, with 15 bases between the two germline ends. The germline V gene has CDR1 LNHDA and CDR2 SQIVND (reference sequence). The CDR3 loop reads CASETRDASYNEQFF. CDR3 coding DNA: TGTGCCAGTGAGACCCGGGATGCATCCTACAATGAGCAGTTCTTC.

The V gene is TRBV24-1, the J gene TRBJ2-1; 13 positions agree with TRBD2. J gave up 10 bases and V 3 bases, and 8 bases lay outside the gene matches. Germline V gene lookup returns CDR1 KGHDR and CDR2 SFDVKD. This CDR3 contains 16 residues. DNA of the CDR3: TGTGCCACCAGTGATCCCGGACTAGCGGGAGTGAAAGAGCAGTTCTTC. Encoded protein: CATSDPGLAGVKEQFF.

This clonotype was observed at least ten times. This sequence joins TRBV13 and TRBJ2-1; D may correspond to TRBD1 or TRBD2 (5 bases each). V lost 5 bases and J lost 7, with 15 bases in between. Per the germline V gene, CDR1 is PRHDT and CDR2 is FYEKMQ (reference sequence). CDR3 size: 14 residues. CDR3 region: CASSRDVGWNEQFF. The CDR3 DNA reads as TGTGCCAGCAGCCGGGACGTTGGTTGGAATGAGCAGTTCTTC.

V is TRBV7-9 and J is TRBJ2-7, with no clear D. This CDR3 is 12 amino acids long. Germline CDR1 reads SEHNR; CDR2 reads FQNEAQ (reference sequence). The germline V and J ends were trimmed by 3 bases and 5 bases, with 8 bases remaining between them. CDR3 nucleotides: TGTGCCAGCAGCTTGGGGTTCGACGAGCAGTACTTC. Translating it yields CASSLGFDEQYF.

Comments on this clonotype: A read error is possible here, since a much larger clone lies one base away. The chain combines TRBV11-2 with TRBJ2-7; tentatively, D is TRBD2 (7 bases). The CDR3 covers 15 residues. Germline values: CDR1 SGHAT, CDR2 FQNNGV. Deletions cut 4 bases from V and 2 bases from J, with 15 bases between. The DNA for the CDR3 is TGTGCCAGCAGCTCGGGGGGCGGCAATCCCTACGAGCAGTACTTC. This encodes CASSSGGGNPYEQYF. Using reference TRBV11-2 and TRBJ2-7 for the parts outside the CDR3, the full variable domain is EAGVAQSPRYKIIEKRQSVAFWCNPISGHATLYWYQQILGQGPKLLIQFQNNGVVDDSQLPKDRFSAERLKGVDSTLKIQPAKLEDSAVYLCASSSGGGNPYEQYFGPGTRLTVT.

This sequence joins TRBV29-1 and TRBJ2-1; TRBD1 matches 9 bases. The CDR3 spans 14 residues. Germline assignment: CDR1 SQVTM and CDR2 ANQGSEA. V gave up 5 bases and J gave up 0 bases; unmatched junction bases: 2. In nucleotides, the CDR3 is TGCAGCGTTACGGACAGGGGCTCCTACAATGAGCAGTTCTTC. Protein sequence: CSVTDRGSYNEQFF.

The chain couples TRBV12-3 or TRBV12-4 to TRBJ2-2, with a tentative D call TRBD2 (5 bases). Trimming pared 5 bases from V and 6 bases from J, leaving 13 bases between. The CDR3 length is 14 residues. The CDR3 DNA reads TGTGCCAGCAGTCCCTCTGGAGCGGCCGGGGAGCTGTTTTTT. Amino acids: CASSPSGAAGELFF.

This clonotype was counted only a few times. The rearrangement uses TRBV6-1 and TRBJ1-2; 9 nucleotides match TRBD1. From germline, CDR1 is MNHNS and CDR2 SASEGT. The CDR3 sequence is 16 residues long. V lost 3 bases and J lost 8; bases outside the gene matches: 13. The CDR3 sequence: CASSEPGQGRNRGYTF. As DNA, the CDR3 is TGTGCCAGCAGTGAGCCGGGACAGGGAAGAAATCGGGGCTACACCTTC.

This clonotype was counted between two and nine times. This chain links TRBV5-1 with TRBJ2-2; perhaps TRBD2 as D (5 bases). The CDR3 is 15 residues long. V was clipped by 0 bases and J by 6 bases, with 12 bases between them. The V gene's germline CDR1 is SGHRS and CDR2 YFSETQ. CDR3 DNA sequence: TGCGCCAGCAGCTTGGGTCCCGAGGGCGCCGGGGAGCTGTTTTTT. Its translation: CASSLGPEGAGELFF.

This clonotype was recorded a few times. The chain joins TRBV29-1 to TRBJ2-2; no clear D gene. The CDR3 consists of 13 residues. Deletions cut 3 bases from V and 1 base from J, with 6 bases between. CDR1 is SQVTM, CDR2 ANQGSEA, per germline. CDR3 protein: CSVEGKNTGELFF. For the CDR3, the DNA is TGCAGCGTTGAGGGGAAGAACACCGGGGAGCTGTTTTTT.

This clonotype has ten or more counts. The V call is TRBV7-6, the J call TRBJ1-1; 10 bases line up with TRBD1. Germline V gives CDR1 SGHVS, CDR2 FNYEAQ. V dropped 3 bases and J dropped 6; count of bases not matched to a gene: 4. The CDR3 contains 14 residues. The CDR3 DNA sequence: TGTGCCAGCAGCTTGACAGGGGGCCTCGCTGAAGCTTTCTTT. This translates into CASSLTGGLAEAFF.

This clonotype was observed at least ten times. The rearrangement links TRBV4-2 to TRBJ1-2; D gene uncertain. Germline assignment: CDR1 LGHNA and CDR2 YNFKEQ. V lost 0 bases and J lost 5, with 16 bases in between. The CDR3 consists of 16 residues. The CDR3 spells CASSQDDPGRGYGYTF. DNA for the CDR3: TGTGCCAGCAGCCAAGATGACCCAGGTCGGGGATATGGCTACACCTTC.

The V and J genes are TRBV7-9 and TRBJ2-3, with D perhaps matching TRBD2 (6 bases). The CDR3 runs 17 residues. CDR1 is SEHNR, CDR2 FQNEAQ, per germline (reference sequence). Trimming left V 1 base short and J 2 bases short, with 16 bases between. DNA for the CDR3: TGTGCCAGCAGCTTAGTTTCAGACGGGACTTTCACAGATACGCAGTATTTT. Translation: CASSLVSDGTFTDTQYF.

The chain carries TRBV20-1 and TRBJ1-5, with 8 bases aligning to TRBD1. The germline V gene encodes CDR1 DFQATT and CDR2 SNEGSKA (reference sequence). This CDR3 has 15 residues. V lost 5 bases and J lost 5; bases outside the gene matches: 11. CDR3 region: CSASWGRGHHQPQHF. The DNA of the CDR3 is TGCAGTGCTTCCTGGGGCAGGGGGCATCATCAGCCCCAGCATTTT.

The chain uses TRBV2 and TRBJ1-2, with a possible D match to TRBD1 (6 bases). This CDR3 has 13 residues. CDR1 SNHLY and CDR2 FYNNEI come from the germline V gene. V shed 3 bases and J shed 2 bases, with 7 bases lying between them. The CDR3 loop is CASSEDRNYGYTF. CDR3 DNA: TGTGCCAGCAGTGAGGACAGAAACTATGGCTACACCTTC.

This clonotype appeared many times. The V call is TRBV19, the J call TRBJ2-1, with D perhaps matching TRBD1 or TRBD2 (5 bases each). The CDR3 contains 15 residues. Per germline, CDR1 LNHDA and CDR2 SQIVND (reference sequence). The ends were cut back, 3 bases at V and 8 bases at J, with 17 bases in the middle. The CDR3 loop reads CASSIGASFDDEQFF. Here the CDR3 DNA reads TGTGCCAGTAGTATTGGGGCTAGCTTTGACGATGAGCAGTTCTTC.

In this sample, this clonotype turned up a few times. CDR3 bases: TGTGCCAGCAGCCCGATGTTACTAGCGGGAGGGGCAGATACGCAGTATTTT. As protein: CASSPMLLAGGADTQYF. The chain carries TRBV7-2 and TRBJ2-3; TRBD2 matches 13 bases. Germline CDR1 is SGHTA and CDR2 is FQGNSA. CDR3 length: 17 amino acids. V was pared by 5 bases and J by 4 bases, with 9 bases of the junction left unmatched.

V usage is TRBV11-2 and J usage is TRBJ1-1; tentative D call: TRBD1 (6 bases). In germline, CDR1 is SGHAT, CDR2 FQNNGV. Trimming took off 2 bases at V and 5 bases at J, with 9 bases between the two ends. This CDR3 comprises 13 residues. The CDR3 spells CASSLQGRTEAFF. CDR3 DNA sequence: TGTGCCAGCAGCTTACAGGGGAGGACTGAAGCTTTCTTT.

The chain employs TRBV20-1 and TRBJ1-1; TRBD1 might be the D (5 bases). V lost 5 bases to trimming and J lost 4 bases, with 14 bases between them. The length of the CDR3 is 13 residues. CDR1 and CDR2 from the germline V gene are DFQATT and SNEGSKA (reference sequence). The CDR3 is CSAPHWGGTEAFF. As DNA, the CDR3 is TGCAGTGCTCCCCACTGGGGGGGCACTGAAGCTTTCTTT.

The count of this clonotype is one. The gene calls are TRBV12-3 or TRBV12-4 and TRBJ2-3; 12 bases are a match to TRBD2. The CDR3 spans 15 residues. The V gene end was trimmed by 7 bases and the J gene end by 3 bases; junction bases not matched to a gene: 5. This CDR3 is CASTLAGGRTDTQYF. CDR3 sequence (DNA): TGTGCCAGCACCCTAGCGGGAGGGAGGACAGATACGCAGTATTTT.

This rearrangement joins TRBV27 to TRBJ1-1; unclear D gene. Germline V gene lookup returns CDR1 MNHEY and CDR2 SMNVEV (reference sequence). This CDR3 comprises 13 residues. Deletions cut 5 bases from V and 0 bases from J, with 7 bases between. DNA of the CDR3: TGTGCCAGCAGTCTCAAAATGAACACTGAAGCTTTCTTT. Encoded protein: CASSLKMNTEAFF.

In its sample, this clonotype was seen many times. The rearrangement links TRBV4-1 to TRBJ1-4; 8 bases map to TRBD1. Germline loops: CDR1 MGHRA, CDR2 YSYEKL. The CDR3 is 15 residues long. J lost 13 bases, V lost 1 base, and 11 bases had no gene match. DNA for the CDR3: TGCGCCAGCAGCCAAGGGCCAGGGGGCCTCACGAGACTGTTTTTT. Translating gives CASSQGPGGLTRLFF.

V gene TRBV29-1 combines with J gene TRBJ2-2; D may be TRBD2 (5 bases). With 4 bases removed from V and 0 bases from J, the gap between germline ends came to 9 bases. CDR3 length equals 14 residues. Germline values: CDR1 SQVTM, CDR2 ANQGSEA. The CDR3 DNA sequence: TGCAGCGTTGTAGCGCGAACGAACACCGGGGAGCTGTTTTTT. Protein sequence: CSVVARTNTGELFF.

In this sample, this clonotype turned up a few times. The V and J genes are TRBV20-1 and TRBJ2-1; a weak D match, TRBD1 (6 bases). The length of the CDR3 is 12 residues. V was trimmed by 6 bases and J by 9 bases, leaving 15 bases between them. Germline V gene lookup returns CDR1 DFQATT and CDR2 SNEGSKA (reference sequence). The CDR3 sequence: CSARQEAGEQFF. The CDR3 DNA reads TGCAGTGCCCGACAGGAGGCTGGTGAGCAGTTCTTC.

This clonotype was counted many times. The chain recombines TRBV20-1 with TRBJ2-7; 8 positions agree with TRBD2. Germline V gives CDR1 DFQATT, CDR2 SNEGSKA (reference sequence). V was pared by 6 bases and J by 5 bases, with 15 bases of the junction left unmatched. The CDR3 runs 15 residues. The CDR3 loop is CSARWLGTRVHEQYF. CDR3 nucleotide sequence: TGCAGTGCCCGGTGGCTCGGGACTAGGGTCCACGAGCAGTACTTC.

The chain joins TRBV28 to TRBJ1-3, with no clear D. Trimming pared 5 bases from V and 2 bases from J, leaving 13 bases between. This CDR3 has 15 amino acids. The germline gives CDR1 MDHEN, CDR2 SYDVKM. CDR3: CASSPWVAAGNTIYF. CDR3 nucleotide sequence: TGTGCCAGCAGTCCGTGGGTGGCCGCTGGAAACACCATATATTTT.

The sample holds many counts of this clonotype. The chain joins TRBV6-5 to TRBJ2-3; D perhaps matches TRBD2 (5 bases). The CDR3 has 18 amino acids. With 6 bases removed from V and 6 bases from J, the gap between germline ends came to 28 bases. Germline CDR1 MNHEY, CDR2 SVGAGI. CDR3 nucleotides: TGTGCCAGCAGACGTCGGAACGCGGCCCCGAGCAGAGGGGATACGCAGTATTTT. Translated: CASRRRNAAPSRGDTQYF.

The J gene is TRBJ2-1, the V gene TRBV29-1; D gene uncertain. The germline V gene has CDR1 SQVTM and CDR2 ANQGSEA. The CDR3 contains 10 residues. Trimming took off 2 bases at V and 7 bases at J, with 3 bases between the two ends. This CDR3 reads CSVERNEQFF. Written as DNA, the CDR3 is TGCAGCGTTGAAAGGAATGAGCAGTTCTTC.

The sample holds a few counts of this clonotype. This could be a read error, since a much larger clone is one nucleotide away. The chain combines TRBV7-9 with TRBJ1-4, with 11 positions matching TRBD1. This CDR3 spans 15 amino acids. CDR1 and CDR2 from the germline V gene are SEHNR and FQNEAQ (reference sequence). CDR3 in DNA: TGTACCAGCAGCACTTCCGGGACAGGGGGAGAGAAACTGTTTTTT. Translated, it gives CTSSTSGTGGEKLFF.